Below are 9 T cell receptor beta chains sequenced from a single sample in a study of CD8 T cells in Susac syndrome. RNA amounts of roughly 0.45 to 1 ug underwent reverse transcription with random hexamers. TCRdb re-called the immunoSEQ multiplex PCR reads with MiXCR, one entry per CDR3 protein. The sample has about 140,000 distinct CDR3 sequences, 95% seen once. The sequencing sample was made of CD8+ T cells from PBMCs. These receptors came from a human donor with Susac syndrome.

This chain joins TRBV13 and TRBJ1-1; D not certain. V was cut by 7 bases and J by 8 bases, with 14 bases left in between. This CDR3 is built from 12 residues. The germline gives CDR1 PRHDT, CDR2 FYEKMQ (reference sequence). CDR3 bases: TGTGCCAGCAAGACCGGACGGAACGAAGCTTTCTTT. Its protein is CASKTGRNEAFF. The complete variable domain, with remaining parts taken from reference TRBV13 and TRBJ1-1, reads AAGVIQSPRHLIKEKRETATLKCYPIPRHDTVYWYQQGPGQDPQFLISFYEKMQSDKGSIPDRFSAQQFSDYHSELNMSSLELGDSALYFCASKTGRNEAFFGQGTRLTVV.

The gene calls are TRBV29-1 and TRBJ2-7; the D gene is possibly TRBD2 (7 bases). The germline V and J ends were trimmed by 3 bases and 0 bases, with 12 bases remaining between them. CDR3 length: 14 amino acids. The germline CDR1 and CDR2 sequences are SQVTM and ANQGSEA. CDR3 nucleotide sequence: TGCAGCGTTGACGGGGGGCCCAGCTCCTACGAGCAGTACTTC. As protein: CSVDGGPSSYEQYF.

The chain is built from TRBV9 and TRBJ2-1, with D possibly being TRBD2 (6 bases). The CDR3 covers 15 residues. Between the trimmed V and J ends, which lost 4 bases and 4 bases, there was a span of 15 bases. The germline V gene encodes CDR1 SGDLS and CDR2 YYNGEE. The CDR3: CASSPVSGSYNEQFF. The CDR3 DNA reads as TGTGCCAGCAGCCCAGTTAGCGGATCGTACAATGAGCAGTTCTTC.

In its sample, this clonotype was seen once. J is TRBJ2-5 and V is TRBV21-1. TRBV21-1 is a known pseudogene. CDR3 length: 10 residues. For the CDR3, the DNA is TGTGCCAGCAAGCAAGAGACCCAGTACTTC. It specifies CASKQETQYF.

This clonotype has a handful of counts. This chain connects TRBV13 to TRBJ2-7; no clear D gene. This CDR3 is 13 amino acids long. V shed 3 bases and J shed 0 bases, with 6 bases lying between them. Germline assignment: CDR1 PRHDT and CDR2 FYEKMQ (reference sequence). CDR3 nucleotide sequence: TGTGCCAGCAGCTTGACCAGCTCCTACGAGCAGTACTTC. Its translation: CASSLTSSYEQYF.

The chain employs TRBV11-2 and TRBJ2-7; D is ambiguous. Trimming left V 1 base short and J 4 bases short, with 8 bases between. CDR1 and CDR2 from the germline V gene are SGHAT and FQNNGV. CDR3 length: 13 amino acids. Here the CDR3 reads CASSLGSVYEQYF. CDR3 coding DNA: TGTGCCAGCAGCTTAGGGAGCGTGTACGAGCAGTACTTC.

V and J are TRBV11-2 and TRBJ2-3; possible D gene TRBD1, 5 bases. This CDR3 is 16 amino acids long. The germline V gene encodes CDR1 SGHAT and CDR2 FQNNGV. V was pared by 1 base and J by 0 bases, with 11 bases between. This CDR3 reads CASSLVTGPSTDTQYF. The CDR3 region has the DNA TGTGCCAGCAGCTTAGTTACAGGACCTAGCACAGATACGCAGTATTTT.

The rearrangement uses TRBV30 and TRBJ2-2; TRBD2 aligns across 11 bases. The CDR3 is made up of 16 amino acids. Germline trimming cut 3 bases from V and 2 bases from J; bases unmatched to any gene: 5. Looked up from germline, CDR1 is GTSNPN and CDR2 is SVGIG (reference sequence). CDR3 protein: CAWRTGLAANTGELFF. CDR3 sequence (DNA): TGTGCCTGGAGAACGGGACTAGCGGCAAACACCGGGGAGCTGTTTTTT. Together with reference TRBV30 and TRBJ2-2, the CDR3 gives the full variable domain: SQTIHQWPATLVQPVGSPLSLECTVEGTSNPNLYWYRQAAGRGLQLLFYSVGIGQISSEVPQNLSASRPQDRQFILSSKKLLLSDSGFYLCAWRTGLAANTGELFFGEGSRLTVL.

The CDR3 region is CATSMQGVGETQYF. CDR3 nucleotides: TGTGCCACCAGCATGCAGGGGGTCGGGGAGACCCAGTACTTC. The chain has TRBV15 and TRBJ2-5; 7 nucleotides match TRBD1. J was trimmed by 5 bases and V by 4 bases; bases with no gene match: 7. The CDR3 is 14 amino acids. The germline CDR1 and CDR2 sequences are LNHNV and YYDKDF (reference sequence).